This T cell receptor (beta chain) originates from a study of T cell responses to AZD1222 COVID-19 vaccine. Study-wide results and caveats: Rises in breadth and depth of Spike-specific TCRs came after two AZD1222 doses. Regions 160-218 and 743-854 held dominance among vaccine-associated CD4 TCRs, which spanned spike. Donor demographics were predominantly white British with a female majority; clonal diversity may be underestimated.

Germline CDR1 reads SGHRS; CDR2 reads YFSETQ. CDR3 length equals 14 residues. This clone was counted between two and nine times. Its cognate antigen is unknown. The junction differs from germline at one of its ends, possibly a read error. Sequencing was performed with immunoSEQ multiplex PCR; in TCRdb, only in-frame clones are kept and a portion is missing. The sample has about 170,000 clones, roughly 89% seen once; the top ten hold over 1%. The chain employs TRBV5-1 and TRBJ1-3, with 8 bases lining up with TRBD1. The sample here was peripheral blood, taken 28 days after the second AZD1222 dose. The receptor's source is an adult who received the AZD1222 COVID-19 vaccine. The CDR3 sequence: CASRLDRAGNTIYF. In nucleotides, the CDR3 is TGCGCCAGCAGATTGGACAGGGCTGGAAACACCATATATTTT.